This TCR beta chain was recorded in a study of tumor-infiltrating lymphocytes in primary liver carcinoma listed by TCRdb under 2017. Study-level background: Between late 2015 and March 2016, about 5 patients in China with histopathologically diagnosed primary liver carcinoma had their tumors surgically resected. The tumors of the five patients were staged as T1-T3 N0M0, with maximum diameters ranging from about 4.2 to 11 cm. For each liver tumor, the study sampled five regions along with adjacent normal tissue and blood, and applied TCRbeta repertoire sequencing, expression microarrays and whole-exome sequencing. Hepatocellular carcinoma (four) or combined HCC and intrahepatic cholangiocarcinoma (one) was present in the five patients, who were three men and two women aged 30 to 69 years. Samples yielded roughly 3.65 to 7.13 million productive TCRbeta reads; read depth did not differ significantly between tissue types. Repertoires from technical replicates were highly reproducible, with mean shared-clone rates roughly 0.87 and correlation coefficients above 0.95. A total of roughly 35 specimens from 5 patients went through TCRbeta repertoire sequencing, namely 25 tumor regions, 5 adjacent noncancerous liver tissues and 5 peripheral blood samples. Findings and caveats that apply to the study as a whole: Bulk unsorted samples precluded comparing CD4+ and CD8+ T cell repertoires. Repertoire overlap was higher between tumor regions (mean about 35%) than tumor-adjacent (approximately 17%) or tumor-blood (about 15%) pairs, consistent with antigen-driven expansion. The study included only five patients, and the authors note findings should be validated in a larger study. A significantly larger repertoire fraction was made up by the top 250 clones in tumors than in blood (p = 0.039). Because sequencing covered only the TCR beta chain and unpaired alpha chains were not captured, true repertoire diversity is likely underestimated.

Note on this clonotype: The antigen it recognizes is unknown. Per-nucleotide qualities are absent, and no much larger clonotype sits a single base away.

The germline V gene encodes CDR1 SEHNR and CDR2 FQNEAQ (reference sequence). Measured from the cysteine to the phenylalanine, the CDR3 is 16 residues long. Only the CDR3 DNA is retained, 48 bases long and in frame from the first base. Here V drops 5 bases and J drops 6 bases, and the junction holds 11 bases not matched to any gene. Blood RNA was extracted from unsorted whole blood using TRIzol reagent, and germline DNA was obtained with the DNeasy Blood & Tissue kit. At the time of sampling, the patients were treatment-naive and had chronic HBV infection. About 4 milliliters of peripheral blood were collected into K2EDTA tubes before surgery. A constant-region primer and ProtoScript II reverse transcriptase were used to reverse-transcribe TCRbeta-specific cDNA from roughly 500 ng total RNA. The TCRbeta libraries were prepared through three rounds of nested multiplex PCR following a slightly modified ARM-PCR procedure. Each of the first two PCR rounds ran for approximately 10 cycles and used multiplex TRBV1-TRBV30 forward primers together with a Cbeta reverse primer. Sample barcodes and Illumina adapters were attached in a final 25-cycle PCR using Deep VentR polymerase. Amplicons of 200-500 bp were gel-purified with a QIAquick gel extraction kit before sequencing. An Illumina HiSeq 2500 was used to sequence the TCRbeta amplicons, generating 250-bp paired-end reads. Per the original workflow: Quality trimming of reads was performed with Trimmomatic v0.33, and paired reads were merged with FLASH v1.2.11 so that full CDR3 sequences could be recovered. V, D and J germline segments were assigned to the rearranged TCRbeta sequences using MiGEC v1.2.1b. Clonotype statistics and Shannon-Wiener diversity indices were calculated with VDJtools v1.0.0. To cut down on sampling bias, every analysis after diversity analysis relied on just the 250 most abundant clonotypes from each sample. TCRdb cleaned the public reads at Q25 with fastp, built clones with MiXCR and kept in-frame beta chains. Identical CDR3 protein sequences are pooled into one entry, listed with their most common genes and DNA. These V and J calls rely on TCRdb rather than the paper's analysis. Across this sample there are hundreds of thousands of distinct CDR3 sequences, with 58% seen only once. About 17% of the sample is taken by the ten largest.

In this chain, TRBV7-9 is recombined with TRBJ2-2, and TRBD2 matches 8 of the central bases. The TCR sequence derives from a woman aged 25 to 39 with primary liver carcinoma and hepatitis B virus infection. Sequencing input: peripheral blood. The DNA reads as follows: TGTGCCAGCAGCCAGACCGGGACTAGTGATCCCGGGGAGCTGTTTTTT. It translates to CASSQTGTSDPGELFF.